This T cell receptor beta chain was documented in a study of blood T cell repertoires in COVID-19. At the level of the study: Samples representing acute and convalescent COVID-19 were sourced from the United States, Italy and Spain.

This clone was detected only once. Germline V CDR1 and CDR2: MNHEY, SVGAGI. With 4 bases clipped from V and 5 bases from J, the junction kept 9 bases outside the gene matches. The CDR3 runs 15 residues. In the study's own analysis: It was from reference gene primer amplification that nucleated cell counts were estimated. Assay used: immunoSEQ multiplex PCR; TCRdb lists only in-frame clones, some missing. Clonal size and the V and J genes are those of that table, whereas D and trimming came from the DNA. In the table there are approximately 100,000 clones, roughly 92% of which are singletons. Sequencing used peripheral blood. The source of this sequence is a man aged 45-65 years with active COVID-19. The chain has TRBV6-5 and TRBJ2-7; 9 bases match TRBD1. CDR3: CASSLRDREAHEQYF. DNA of the CDR3: TGTGCCAGCAGTTTGCGGGACAGGGAGGCCCACGAGCAGTACTTC.